The rows below give T cell receptor beta chains drawn from one sample of a study of T cell responses to AZD1222 COVID-19 vaccine. Sequenced by immunoSEQ multiplex PCR; TCRdb stores in-frame clones only, minus some. Among under 250,000 clones listed, 93% were seen once. The sample was peripheral blood, taken on day 0 of MenACWY control vaccination. Receptors originate from an adult in good health. Each CDR3 is given with its conserved first and last residue. A D gene is named only where the DNA matches it firmly. Size is omitted from some rows. Given values are once, few, many or a class for expanded clones.

cdr3_aa | cdr3_nt | v_call | clone_size | j_call | d_call
CASSTRAGARETQYF | TGTGCCAGCAGCACTCGAGCGGGGGCTCGGGAGACCCAGTACTTC | TRBV21-1 | once | TRBJ2-5 | -
CASSLDKNTGELFF | TGCGCCAGCAGCTTAGACAAGAACACCGGGGAGCTGTTTTTT | TRBV5-1 | - | TRBJ2-2 | -
CASSLGGETEAFF | TGTGCCAGCAGCCTGGGAGGGGAGACTGAAGCTTTCTTT | TRBV5-4 | once | TRBJ1-1 | -
CASTLTVGNTIYF | TGTGCCAGCACCCTGACAGTTGGAAACACCATATATTTT | TRBV28 | - | TRBJ1-3 | -
CASSIGQGINYGYTF | TGTGCCAGCAGCATCGGTCAGGGGATAAACTATGGCTACACCTTC | TRBV7-9 | - | TRBJ1-2 | -
CASSPPGRETQYF | TGTGCCAGCTCACCACCGGGCAGAGAGACCCAGTACTTC | TRBV18 | once | TRBJ2-5 | -
CASRTGGRHTEAFF | TGTGCCAGCAGGACAGGGGGGAGGCACACTGAAGCTTTCTTT | TRBV28 | - | TRBJ1-1 | TRBD1
CASSPNYGYTF | TGTGCCAGCAGCCCCAACTATGGCTACACCTTC | TRBV28 | - | TRBJ1-2 | -
CASSPMTGNTEAFF | TGTGCCAGCAGCCCGATGACAGGGAACACTGAAGCTTTCTTT | TRBV5-4 | - | TRBJ1-1 | -
CASTKGLTGTEAFF | TGTGCCAGCACAAAGGGACTTACGGGGACTGAAGCTTTCTTT | TRBV19 | - | TRBJ1-1 | -
CASSAPRSGRNQPQHF | TGTGCCAGCAGTGCCCCCCGGTCAGGGCGCAATCAGCCCCAGCATTTT | TRBV6-1 | - | TRBJ1-5 | -
CASSYPGTGPNQPQHF | TGTGCCAGCAGTTACCCCGGGACAGGCCCTAATCAGCCCCAGCATTTT | TRBV6-2/TRBV6-3 | - | TRBJ1-5 | TRBD1
CASSLEQGQANYGYTF | TGTGCCAGCAGCTTGGAACAGGGACAAGCTAACTATGGCTACACCTTC | TRBV5-5 | few | TRBJ1-2 | -
CASSLAGRDTGNTIYF | TGTGCCAGCAGCTTGGCCGGCAGGGACACAGGAAACACCATATATTTT | TRBV5-5 | - | TRBJ1-3 | -
CASSLDRVYENTEAFF | TGTGCCAGCAGCCTCGACAGGGTTTATGAGAACACTGAAGCTTTCTTT | TRBV28 | - | TRBJ1-1 | TRBD1
CASSLGGAGGYTF | TGTGCCAGCAGCCTCGGGGGGGCCGGCGGCTACACCTTC | TRBV3-1/TRBV3-2 | - | TRBJ1-2 | -
CASSLNNEQFF | TGTGCCAGCAGCCTAAACAATGAGCAGTTCTTC | TRBV7-9 | - | TRBJ2-1 | -
CASSTPSGGRETQYF | TGTGCCAGTAGTACTCCATCGGGGGGGCGAGAGACCCAGTACTTC | TRBV19 | - | TRBJ2-5 | TRBD2
CASSPGRYEQYF | TGTGCCAGCAGTCCAGGGCGCTACGAGCAGTACTTC | TRBV3-1/TRBV3-2 | - | TRBJ2-7 | -
CASSEVKGSWGYTF | TGCGCCAGCAGTGAGGTTAAGGGTTCGTGGGGCTACACCTTC | TRBV10-2 | - | TRBJ1-2 | -
CASSPRQGGRTEAFF | TGCGCCAGCAGCCCGCGACAGGGTGGAAGGACTGAAGCTTTCTTT | TRBV5-1 | - | TRBJ1-1 | TRBD1
CASSFQDVNTEAFF | TGCGCCAGCAGCTTCCAGGACGTGAACACTGAAGCTTTCTTT | TRBV5-1 | - | TRBJ1-1 | -
CASSRDRSGNTIYF | TGTGCCAGCAGCAGGGACAGATCTGGAAACACCATATATTTT | TRBV6-5 | - | TRBJ1-3 | TRBD1
CASSSQGSGNTIYF | TGTGCCAGCAGCTCCCAGGGCTCTGGAAACACCATATATTTT | TRBV7-9 | - | TRBJ1-3 | -
CASKTGVDGYTF | TGTGCCAGCAAGACGGGTGTGGATGGCTACACCTTC | TRBV6-5 | - | TRBJ1-2 | -
CASRADGATNEKLFF | TGTGCCAGCAGAGCGGACGGTGCAACTAATGAAAAACTGTTTTTT | TRBV3-1/TRBV3-2 | - | TRBJ1-4 | -
CATRVVARGNTIYF | TGTGCCACCAGGGTTGTCGCGCGGGGAAACACCATATATTTT | TRBV24-1 | - | TRBJ1-3 | -
CASKGGTSGRNEQFF | TGTGCCAGCAAAGGGGGGACTAGCGGAAGGAATGAGCAGTTCTTC | TRBV6-5 | once | TRBJ2-1 | TRBD2
CASSLPIGTTEAFF | TGTGCCAGCAGTTTACCGATCGGCACTACTGAAGCTTTCTTT | TRBV28 | once | TRBJ1-1 | -
CASSTSGQGVLSYEQYF | TGTGCCAGTAGCACTTCGGGACAGGGGGTCCTCTCCTACGAGCAGTACTTC | TRBV19 | - | TRBJ2-7 | TRBD1
CASSPRGRGVVNEQFF | TGTGCCAGCAGTCCCAGGGGGCGTGGGGTTGTAAATGAGCAGTTCTTC | TRBV6-2/TRBV6-3 | - | TRBJ2-1 | TRBD1
CASGLGVNTEAFF | TGTGCCAGCGGCCTCGGGGTGAACACTGAAGCTTTCTTT | TRBV12-3/TRBV12-4 | once | TRBJ1-1 | -
CASSRTGTGANEAFF | TGTGCCAGCAGTAGAACCGGGACAGGGGCGAATGAAGCTTTCTTT | TRBV6-6 | - | TRBJ1-1 | TRBD1
CASTEGVTNEKLFF | TGTGCCAGCACCGAGGGAGTAACTAATGAAAAACTGTTTTTT | TRBV28 | - | TRBJ1-4 | -
CASRKTGNPNQPQHF | TGTGCCAGCAGGAAAACAGGGAACCCCAATCAGCCCCAGCATTTT | TRBV6-5 | - | TRBJ1-5 | -
CASSQETGRFNSPLHF | TGTGCCAGCAGCCAAGAGACCGGACGTTTTAATTCACCCCTCCACTTT | TRBV3-1/TRBV3-2 | - | TRBJ1-6 | -
CAISESTGQIYGYTF | TGTGCCATCAGTGAGTCGACGGGGCAAATCTATGGCTACACCTTC | TRBV10-3 | - | TRBJ1-2 | -
CASSPRGIGNTEAFF | TGTGCCAGCAGCCCGCGGGGCATCGGGAACACTGAAGCTTTCTTT | TRBV5-8 | - | TRBJ1-1 | -
CASSFFPVQYSEAFF | TGTGCCAGCAGTTTCTTCCCTGTCCAGTATAGTGAAGCTTTCTTT | TRBV27 | - | TRBJ1-1 | -
CASRGGYRGPTDTQYF | TGCGCCAGCAGGGGAGGGTACAGGGGACCCACAGATACGCAGTATTTT | TRBV5-1 | - | TRBJ2-3 | -
CASSLGGGAAYEQFF | TGTGCCAGCAGCTTAGGCGGGGGGGCTGCCTATGAGCAGTTCTTC | TRBV7-2 | - | TRBJ2-1 | TRBD2
CAIRTGESEAFF | TGTGCCATCAGGACAGGGGAATCTGAAGCTTTCTTT | TRBV10-3 | - | TRBJ1-1 | TRBD1
CASSLKGLAGDNEQFF | TGTGCCAGCAGCTTGAAAGGCCTAGCGGGGGACAATGAGCAGTTCTTC | TRBV5-4 | - | TRBJ2-1 | TRBD2
CASSSGGGPRWGYGYTF | TGTGCCAGCAGCTCAGGGGGGGGGCCCCGTTGGGGCTATGGCTACACCTTC | TRBV5-4 | - | TRBJ1-2 | TRBD1
CASSSGLAGEETQYF | TGTGCCAGCAGCTCGGGACTAGCGGGGGAAGAGACCCAGTACTTC | TRBV6-5 | - | TRBJ2-5 | TRBD2
CASSLLAGGRVSKNIQYF | TGTGCCAGCAGTCTCCTAGCGGGGGGGCGAGTTAGCAAAAACATTCAGTACTTC | TRBV6-2/TRBV6-3 | - | TRBJ2-4 | TRBD2
CASSLRGARVSPLHF | TGTGCCAGCAGCTTAAGGGGGGCGAGGGTTTCACCCCTCCACTTT | TRBV7-3 | - | TRBJ1-6 | -
CASSWTGGIGPLTGELFF | TGTGCCAGCAGCTGGACAGGGGGCATAGGGCCCCTCACCGGGGAGCTGTTTTTT | TRBV5-5 | - | TRBJ2-2 | TRBD1
CASSLGQGISNQPQHF | TGTGCCAGCAGCTTGGGACAGGGGATTAGCAATCAGCCCCAGCATTTT | TRBV5-8 | - | TRBJ1-5 | TRBD1
CAWSVRGSVSYEQYF | TGTGCCTGGAGTGTACGTGGCTCCGTCTCCTACGAGCAGTACTTC | TRBV30 | - | TRBJ2-7 | -
CASRFQGALLHF | TGTGCCAGCAGGTTTCAGGGGGCCCTCCTCCACTTT | TRBV6-5 | few | TRBJ1-6 | TRBD1
CASSPSWAGDEAFF | TGTGCCAGCAGCCCCTCCTGGGCAGGGGATGAAGCTTTCTTT | TRBV7-9 | - | TRBJ1-1 | -
CASSYTGATQYF | TGTGCCAGCAGTTACACGGGTGCGACGCAGTATTTT | TRBV6-2/TRBV6-3 | - | TRBJ2-3 | -